Sequencing of this T cell receptor (beta chain) was carried out in a study of cytomegalovirus exposure and HLA in healthy donors. Among the donors, all were healthy bone marrow donors. As regards this clone: Its antigen is still unknown.

CDR1 is SGHTA, CDR2 FQGNSA, per germline. V shed 3 bases and J shed 1 base, with 15 bases lying between them. The CDR3 is 17 amino acids. Study-wide points: Cytomegalovirus association was listed for 150 to 200 TCR beta chains. According to a later analysis, most TCR beta chains associated with CMV appeared HLA-restricted. CMV serostatus was the only immune exposure information that was available.

This PCR relied on a set of 60 Vbeta primers and 13 Jbeta primers. Sequenced by immunoSEQ multiplex PCR; TCRdb stores in-frame clones only, minus some. The data contain around 150,000 clones, about 72% of them singletons. The receptor was isolated from a man between 35 and 55 years old in good health and CMV-seronegative. Specimen: PBMCs. This chain links TRBV7-2 with TRBJ2-2; tentative D call: TRBD1 (6 bases). The CDR3 sequence is CASSFLRGRGNTGELFF. Written as DNA, the CDR3 is TGTGCCAGCAGCTTTCTAAGGGGCAGGGGGAACACCGGGGAGCTGTTTTTT.